One sample yielded the 32 T cell receptor beta chains listed below, sequenced in a study of T cell responses to AZD1222 COVID-19 vaccine. Only in-frame clones appear in the TCRdb table, and some are missing; sequencing was by immunoSEQ multiplex PCR. Seen here are roughly 180,000 clones, around 88% observed once, and the top ten hold approximately 0.49%. The material sequenced was peripheral blood, taken on day 0 of AZD1222 vaccination. These receptors all stem from an adult in good health.

The chain carries TRBV9 and TRBJ2-1; 10 nucleotides match TRBD2. The junction had 9 bases not matched to a gene; V was cut back by 3 bases and J by 9 bases. Germline CDR1 SGDLS, CDR2 YYNGEE. The length of the CDR3 is 15 residues. In DNA, the CDR3 is TGTGCCAGCAGCGCTGGGACTAGCGAGGGGGGTGAGCAGTTCTTC. Translation: CASSAGTSEGGEQFF.

The chain uses TRBV5-1 and TRBJ2-7; 10 nucleotides match TRBD2. V trimming: 5 bases; J trimming: 0 bases; junction bases outside the gene matches: 8. Per germline, CDR1 SGHRS and CDR2 YFSETQ. This CDR3 has 16 amino acids. CDR3 loop: CASSPIAGGSSYEQYF. The DNA for the CDR3 is TGCGCCAGCAGTCCGATAGCGGGGGGAAGCTCCTACGAGCAGTACTTC.

In the case of this clone: Mismatch with germline at one junction end may stem from a read error. The CDR3 DNA reads as TGTGCTAGCAGCGTAGGACAGGGGCGTTTAGATACGCAGTATTTT. It specifies CASSVGQGRLDTQYF. V and J are TRBV7-7 and TRBJ2-3; TRBD1 matches 9 bases. The CDR3 length is 15 residues. Germline V gene sequence: CDR1 SSHAT, CDR2 FNYEAQ (reference sequence).

The chain links TRBV18 to TRBJ1-2, with TRBD1 matching over 9 bases. V lost 6 bases, J lost 6 bases, and 5 bases stayed unmatched. This CDR3 comprises 13 residues. Germline V gene lookup returns CDR1 KGHSH and CDR2 LQKENI. CDR3 in amino acids: CASSYGQGNGYTF. The CDR3 region has the DNA TGTGCCAGCTCGTATGGACAGGGGAATGGCTACACCTTC.

The chain carries TRBV7-2 and TRBJ1-2; D is ambiguous. The V gene lost 5 bases and the J gene lost 5 bases, with 9 bases spanning the gap. The CDR3 is made up of 12 amino acids. Germline CDR1 SGHTA, CDR2 FQGNSA. This CDR3 is CASSQVGYGYTF. Here the CDR3 DNA reads TGTGCCAGCAGCCAGGTGGGGTATGGCTACACCTTC.

The genes are TRBV14 and TRBJ2-3, with 9 bases aligning to TRBD1. The CDR3 runs 13 residues. The V segment lost 5 bases and the J segment 7 bases; nucleotides outside the gene matches: 4. CDR1 is SGHDN and CDR2 is FVKESK in the germline V gene. The CDR3 bases are TGTGCCAGCAGCGGGACAGGGTCAAATACGCAGTATTTT. This codes for CASSGTGSNTQYF.

This chain links TRBV6-5 with TRBJ1-6; D is unresolved. The CDR3 loop spans 15 amino acids. CDR1 and CDR2 (germline): MNHEY, SVGAGI. Trimming took 8 bases from V and 5 from J, leaving 16 bases between them. The CDR3 coding sequence is TGTGCCAGCGCACAATGGTCCCAAGATAATTCACCCCTCCACTTT. This sequence encodes CASAQWSQDNSPLHF.

The chain has TRBV4-3 and TRBJ1-5; 9 bases are a match to TRBD1. With V trimmed by 4 bases and J by 4 bases, 2 bases remained unmatched. Germline V gene data show CDR1 as LGHNA and CDR2 as YSLEER. The CDR3 extends over 14 amino acids. In DNA form, the CDR3 reads TGCGCCAGCAGCCCCGGACAGGGGAATCAGCCCCAGCATTTT. Translating it yields CASSPGQGNQPQHF.

This clone showed up just a few times. CDR3 nucleotide sequence: TGTGCCTGGAGTCGACAGGGGGGGACTGAAGCTTTCTTT. Protein: CAWSRQGGTEAFF. The rearrangement joins TRBV30 to TRBJ1-1; 9 positions agree with TRBD1. Unmatched junction bases numbered 3, after V lost 2 bases and J lost 5 bases. The CDR3 is 13 amino acids. Germline lookup yields CDR1 GTSNPN and CDR2 SVGIG (reference sequence).

This chain uses TRBV27 with TRBJ1-1; D gene ambiguous. Germline CDR1 and CDR2: MNHEY and SMNVEV (reference sequence). This CDR3 is built from 13 residues. Trimming cost V 8 bases and J 4 bases, with 14 bases left between them. CDR3 coding DNA: TGTGCCAGCTCAACGTCTGTTCGCACTGAAGCTTTCTTT. Its translation: CASSTSVRTEAFF.

The V call is TRBV2, the J call TRBJ2-3, with a possible D match to TRBD2 (5 bases). The CDR3 is 20 amino acids. The germline V and J ends were trimmed by 2 bases and 4 bases, with 28 bases remaining between them. Germline V gene sequence: CDR1 SNHLY, CDR2 FYNNEI. The CDR3 DNA is TGTGCCAGCAGTGAACGGGCCAGTCCGGCACTAACCCGGAGGCCAGATACGCAGTATTTT. It encodes CASSERASPALTRRPDTQYF.

The chain is built from TRBV28 and TRBJ1-5; TRBD1 matches at 8 bases. Germline CDR1 and CDR2: MDHEN and SYDVKM. The CDR3 sequence is 18 residues long. V lost 2 bases and J lost 1; bases outside the gene matches: 10. For the CDR3, the DNA is TGTGCCAGCAGTTTAGGGACAGGAGGGGGAGGGAGCAATCAGCCCCAGCATTTT. Translated: CASSLGTGGGGSNQPQHF.

V gene TRBV11-2 combines with J gene TRBJ2-7, with D perhaps TRBD1 (5 bases). V lost 7 bases and J 3 bases, leaving 16 bases between the germline ends. Germline CDR1 reads SGHAT; CDR2 reads FQNNGV. The CDR3 consists of 14 residues. The CDR3 coding sequence is TGTGCCAGCACCAAATTAAACAGGTTCTACGAGCAGTACTTC. Its translation: CASTKLNRFYEQYF.

The V gene is TRBV19, the J gene TRBJ1-1; D unclear. Germline V CDR1 and CDR2: LNHDA, SQIVND (reference sequence). V shed 7 bases and J shed 6 bases, with 18 bases lying between them. The CDR3 runs 14 residues. CDR3 in DNA: TGTGCCAGTACCCTGGGGAAGGTTAAGGCTGAAGCTTTCTTT. This sequence encodes CASTLGKVKAEAFF. Supplemented by reference TRBV19 and TRBJ1-1, the full variable domain reads DGGITQSPKYLFRKEGQNVTLSCEQNLNHDAMYWYRQDPGQGLRLIYYSQIVNDFQKGDIAEGYSVSREKKESFPLTVTSAQKNPTAFYLCASTLGKVKAEAFFGQGTRLTVV.

The chain couples TRBV6-1 to TRBJ1-6, with TRBD1 as a possible D gene (6 bases). The V end was cut by 2 bases, the J end by 7 bases, with 15 bases between. This CDR3 is 16 amino acids long. Germline lookup yields CDR1 MNHNS and CDR2 SASEGT. In nucleotides, the CDR3 is TGTGCCAGCAGTGAAATGGGAACAGGGTTCAATTCACCCCTCCACTTT. Translated, it gives CASSEMGTGFNSPLHF.

The chain is built from TRBV5-1 and TRBJ2-2; 10 bases align to TRBD2. Germline assignment: CDR1 SGHRS and CDR2 YFSETQ. The CDR3 extends over 14 amino acids. J was trimmed by 8 bases and V by 6 bases; bases with no gene match: 7. CDR3 DNA sequence: TGCGCCAGCACCCTAGCGGGAGATTGGGGGGAGCTGTTTTTT. It translates to CASTLAGDWGELFF.

The chain is built from TRBV19 and TRBJ1-1, with D perhaps matching TRBD1 (6 bases). CDR1 and CDR2 from the germline V gene are LNHDA and SQIVND (reference sequence). This CDR3 is built from 17 residues. The V end was cut by 0 bases, the J end by 4 bases, with 18 bases between. CDR3 nucleotides: TGTGCCAGTAGTATAGAGTCGGCAGGGGTAATCGGCACTGAAGCTTTCTTT. It is translated as CASSIESAGVIGTEAFF.

The chain carries TRBV29-1 and TRBJ1-1, with TRBD1 identical over 7 bases. V was clipped by 4 bases and J by 0 bases; unmatched bases: 2. The CDR3 runs to 13 residues. CDR1 and CDR2 from the germline V gene are SQVTM and ANQGSEA. CDR3 coding DNA: TGCAGCGTTGGGGACAGATTGAACACTGAAGCTTTCTTT. Translating it yields CSVGDRLNTEAFF.

The genes are TRBV13 and TRBJ2-7, with D tentatively TRBD1 (6 bases). V was pared by 2 bases and J by 2 bases, with 19 bases between. Germline CDR1 and CDR2: PRHDT and FYEKMQ (reference sequence). The CDR3 sequence is 17 residues long. This CDR3 reads CASSLSYRTALAYEQYF. CDR3 DNA sequence: TGTGCCAGCAGCTTATCCTACCGGACAGCGCTAGCCTACGAGCAGTACTTC.

V and J are TRBV7-9 and TRBJ2-5; no reliable D call. The V gene's germline CDR1 is SEHNR and CDR2 FQNEAQ (reference sequence). Trimming pared 6 bases from V and 7 bases from J, leaving 12 bases between. This CDR3 contains 12 residues. The DNA of the CDR3 is TGTGCCAGCAGTGACACGCGTGTGACCCAGTACTTC. It specifies CASSDTRVTQYF.

Turning to this clone: One end of the junction does not line up with germline, which may come from a read error. The V gene is TRBV25-1, the J gene TRBJ1-1; 8 positions agree with TRBD1. The germline V gene encodes CDR1 MGHDK and CDR2 SYGVNS. The length of the CDR3 is 15 residues. The CDR3 loop reads CTSSELDRDDTEAFF. CDR3 DNA sequence: TGTACCAGCAGTGAACTGGACAGGGATGACACTGAAGCTTTCTTT.

This clone was detected only once. This chain links TRBV14 with TRBJ1-2, with D possibly TRBD1 on 5 matching bases. The V end lost 6 bases, the J end lost 4 bases, and 12 bases lay between the germline ends. The CDR3 sequence is 13 residues long. Germline V lookup: CDR1 SGHDN, CDR2 FVKESK. As DNA, the CDR3 is TGTGCCAGCAGGCTCGGGGGTACCTATGGCTACACCTTC. This gives the protein CASRLGGTYGYTF. Full variable domain (missing parts from reference TRBV14 and TRBJ1-2): EAGVTQFPSHSVIEKGQTVTLRCDPISGHDNLYWYRRVMGKEIKFLLHFVKESKQDESGMPNNRFLAERTGGTYSTLKVQPAELEDSGVYFCASRLGGTYGYTFGSGTRLTVV.

The V gene is TRBV7-9, the J gene TRBJ1-4; D call uncertain. The CDR3 is made up of 17 amino acids. Germline CDR1 SEHNR, CDR2 FQNEAQ (reference sequence). The V gene lost 4 bases and the J gene lost 0 bases, with 15 bases spanning the gap. CDR3 region: CASSSSTGSATNEKLFF. The DNA of the CDR3 is TGTGCCAGCAGCTCGTCGACGGGGAGTGCAACTAATGAAAAACTGTTTTTT. The complete variable domain, with remaining parts taken from reference TRBV7-9 and TRBJ1-4, reads DTGVSQNPRHKITKRGQNVTFRCDPISEHNRLYWYRQTLGQGPEFLTYFQNEAQLEKSRLLSDRFSAERPKGSFSTLEIQRTEQGDSAMYLCASSSSTGSATNEKLFFGSGTQLSVL.

V gene TRBV19 combines with J gene TRBJ1-1; a weak D match, TRBD1 (5 bases). Trimming pared 3 bases from V and 2 bases from J, leaving 19 bases between. The CDR3 covers 17 residues. Germline V gene lookup returns CDR1 LNHDA and CDR2 SQIVND (reference sequence). The CDR3 DNA reads as TGTGCCAGTAGTATCAGGGTACCAACCCGACGAAACACTGAAGCTTTCTTT. Its protein is CASSIRVPTRRNTEAFF.

A few counts support this clone. CDR3 residues: CSAGQANTEAFF. The CDR3 nucleotides read TGCAGCGCGGGACAGGCAAACACTGAAGCTTTCTTT. The chain couples TRBV29-1 to TRBJ1-1; 8 bases align to TRBD1. V shed 7 bases and J 2 bases; nucleotides not matched to a gene: 3. From germline, CDR1 is SQVTM and CDR2 ANQGSEA. The CDR3 is 12 residues long.

The genes are TRBV25-1 and TRBJ1-5; 7 bases align to TRBD1. From germline, CDR1 is MGHDK and CDR2 SYGVNS. CDR3 size: 15 residues. V lost 4 bases to trimming and J lost 4 bases; unmatched junction nucleotides: 7. The CDR3, as DNA: TGTGCCAGCAGTGCGCTCGACAGGGATAATCAGCCCCAGCATTTT. Translating it yields CASSALDRDNQPQHF. Based on the CDR3 plus reference TRBV25-1 and TRBJ1-5, the full variable domain is EADIYQTPRYLVIGTGKKITLECSQTMGHDKMYWYQQDPGMELHLIHYSYGVNSTEKGDLSSESTVSRIRTEHFPLTLESARPSHTSQYLCASSALDRDNQPQHFGDGTRLSIL.

J is TRBJ2-3 and V is TRBV13; 8 bases line up with TRBD2. CDR1 is PRHDT and CDR2 is FYEKMQ in the germline V gene (reference sequence). V trimming: 0 bases; J trimming: 0 bases; junction bases outside the gene matches: 5. This CDR3 has 17 residues. CDR3 sequence (DNA): TGTGCCAGCAGCTTAGGAGCGGGCGGGGGGAGCACAGATACGCAGTATTTT. Translation gives CASSLGAGGGSTDTQYF.

This rearrangement joins TRBV6-1 to TRBJ1-6; 7 bases match TRBD1. Germline CDR1 MNHNS, CDR2 SASEGT. With 2 bases clipped from V and 0 bases from J, the junction kept 4 bases outside the gene matches. This CDR3 has 17 amino acids. DNA for the CDR3: TGTGCCAGCAGTGAACGACAGGGAAGCTCCTATAATTCACCCCTCCACTTT. This translates into CASSERQGSSYNSPLHF.

The chain links TRBV14 to TRBJ2-7; D could derive from TRBD1 or TRBD2 (5 bases each). The CDR3 is 15 amino acids. V gave up 4 bases and J gave up 2 bases, with 15 bases separating them. Germline V gene data show CDR1 as SGHDN and CDR2 as FVKESK. CDR3 loop: CASSPSGAFTYEQYF. The CDR3 DNA is TGTGCCAGCAGCCCTTCCGGGGCCTTTACCTACGAGCAGTACTTC.

This rearrangement joins TRBV30 to TRBJ2-2, with TRBD2 matching 12 bases. The CDR3 covers 16 residues. The V segment lost 0 bases and the J segment 6 bases; nucleotides outside the gene matches: 5. Germline CDR1 GTSNPN, CDR2 SVGIG (reference sequence). The CDR3 reads CAWSVGLAGIAGELFF. The CDR3 coding sequence is TGTGCCTGGAGTGTTGGACTAGCGGGGATCGCCGGGGAGCTGTTTTTT. The whole variable domain, remainder taken from reference TRBV30 and TRBJ2-2, is SQTIHQWPATLVQPVGSPLSLECTVEGTSNPNLYWYRQAAGRGLQLLFYSVGIGQISSEVPQNLSASRPQDRQFILSSKKLLLSDSGFYLCAWSVGLAGIAGELFFGEGSRLTVL.

The V call is TRBV18, the J call TRBJ1-1; unclear D gene. V lost 0 bases, J lost 7 bases, and 15 bases lay in between. This CDR3 comprises 15 residues. Per the germline V gene, CDR1 is KGHSH and CDR2 is LQKENI. CDR3 coding DNA: TGTGCCAGCTCACCACCGGAACTCCCCCGGGGTGAAGCTTTCTTT. Protein sequence: CASSPPELPRGEAFF. Using reference TRBV18 and TRBJ1-1 for the parts outside the CDR3, the full variable domain is NAGVMQNPRHLVRRRGQEARLRCSPMKGHSHVYWYRQLPEEGLKFMVYLQKENIIDESGMPKERFSAEFPKEGPSILRIQQVVRGDSAAYFCASSPPELPRGEAFFGQGTRLTVV.

The chain joins TRBV27 to TRBJ2-7; D unresolved. This CDR3 comprises 12 residues. V was pared by 5 bases and J by 5 bases, with 10 bases between. CDR1 MNHEY and CDR2 SMNVEV come from the germline V gene (reference sequence). The CDR3 loop reads CASSDRLDEQYF. Here the CDR3 DNA reads TGTGCCAGCAGTGACCGCTTAGACGAGCAGTACTTC.